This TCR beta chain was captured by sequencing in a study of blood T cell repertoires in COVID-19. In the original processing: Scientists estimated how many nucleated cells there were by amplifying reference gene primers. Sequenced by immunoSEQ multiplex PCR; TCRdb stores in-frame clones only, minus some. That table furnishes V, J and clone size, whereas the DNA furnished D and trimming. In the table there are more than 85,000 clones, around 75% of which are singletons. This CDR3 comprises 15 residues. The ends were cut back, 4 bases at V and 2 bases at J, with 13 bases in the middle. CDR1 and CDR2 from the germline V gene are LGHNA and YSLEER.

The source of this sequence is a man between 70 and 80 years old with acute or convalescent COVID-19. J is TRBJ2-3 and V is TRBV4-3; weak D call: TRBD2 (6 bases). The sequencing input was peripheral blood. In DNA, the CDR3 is TGCGCCAGCAGCCGCGACGGGAGACACACAGATACGCAGTATTTT. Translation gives CASSRDGRHTDTQYF.